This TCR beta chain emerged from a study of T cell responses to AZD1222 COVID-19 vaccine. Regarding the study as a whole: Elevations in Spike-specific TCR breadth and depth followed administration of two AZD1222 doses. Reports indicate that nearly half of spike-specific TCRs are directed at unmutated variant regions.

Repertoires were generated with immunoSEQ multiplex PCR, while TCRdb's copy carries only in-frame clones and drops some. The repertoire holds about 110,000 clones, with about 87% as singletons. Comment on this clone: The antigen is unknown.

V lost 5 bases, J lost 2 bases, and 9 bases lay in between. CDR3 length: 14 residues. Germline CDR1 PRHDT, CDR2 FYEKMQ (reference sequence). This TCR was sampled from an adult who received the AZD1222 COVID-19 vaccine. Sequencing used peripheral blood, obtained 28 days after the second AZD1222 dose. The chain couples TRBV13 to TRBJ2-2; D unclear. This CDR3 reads CASSPRGNTGELFF. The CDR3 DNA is TGTGCCAGCAGCCCCCGAGGTAACACCGGGGAGCTGTTTTTT.